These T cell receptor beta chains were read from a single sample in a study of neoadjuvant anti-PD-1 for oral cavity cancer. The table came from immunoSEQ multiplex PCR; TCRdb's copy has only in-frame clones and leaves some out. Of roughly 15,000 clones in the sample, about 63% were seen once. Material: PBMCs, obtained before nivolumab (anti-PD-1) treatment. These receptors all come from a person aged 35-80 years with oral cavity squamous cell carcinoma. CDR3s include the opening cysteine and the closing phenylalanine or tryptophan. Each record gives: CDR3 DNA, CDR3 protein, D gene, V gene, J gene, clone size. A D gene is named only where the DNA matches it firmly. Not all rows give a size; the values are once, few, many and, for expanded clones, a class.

CDR3nt: TGTGCCAGCTCACCAAGGCAGGAGCACACCGGGGAGCTGTTTTTT
CDR3aa: CASSPRQEHTGELFF
d_gene: NA
v_gene: TRBV18
j_gene: TRBJ2-2
abundance: NA

CDR3nt: TGCAGCGGACAAGGGGACAGCATGAACACTGAAGCTTTCTTT
CDR3aa: CSGQGDSMNTEAFF
d_gene: TRBD1
v_gene: TRBV29-1
j_gene: TRBJ1-1
abundance: NA

CDR3nt: TGCGCCAGCAGCCCCGTAGGGCGGACCTACGAGCAGTACTTC
CDR3aa: CASSPVGRTYEQYF
d_gene: NA
v_gene: TRBV10-2
j_gene: TRBJ2-7
abundance: NA

CDR3nt: TGCGCCAGCAGTTTAGACAGAGGTCCCTACGAGCAGTACTTC
CDR3aa: CASSLDRGPYEQYF
d_gene: NA
v_gene: TRBV5-1
j_gene: TRBJ2-7
abundance: NA

CDR3nt: TGTGCCAGCAGTTTATTTACGGGAGAAAAACTGTTTTTT
CDR3aa: CASSLFTGEKLFF
d_gene: NA
v_gene: TRBV28
j_gene: TRBJ1-4
abundance: NA

CDR3nt: TGTGCCAGCAGCTTATTTCCCGGGACCGCTCTCTATGGCTACACCTTC
CDR3aa: CASSLFPGTALYGYTF
d_gene: NA
v_gene: TRBV7-9
j_gene: TRBJ1-2
abundance: few

CDR3nt: TGTGCCAGCAGTGAAGCCCCAGGGAGGGGAAACACCATATATTTT
CDR3aa: CASSEAPGRGNTIYF
d_gene: NA
v_gene: TRBV2
j_gene: TRBJ1-3
abundance: few

CDR3nt: TGCGCCAGCAGCTCGGGACTGGGGGGGTGGAATGAGCAGTTCTTC
CDR3aa: CASSSGLGGWNEQFF
d_gene: TRBD2
v_gene: TRBV5-1
j_gene: TRBJ2-1
abundance: NA

CDR3nt: TGTGCCAGCAGTACAGCAATCTACGAGCAGTACTTC
CDR3aa: CASSTAIYEQYF
d_gene: NA
v_gene: TRBV28
j_gene: TRBJ2-7
abundance: NA

CDR3nt: TGTGCCAGCAGTGAGGGACTAGCGGGAGGGCCGAGGTACGAGCAGTACTTC
CDR3aa: CASSEGLAGGPRYEQYF
d_gene: TRBD2
v_gene: TRBV6-1
j_gene: TRBJ2-7
abundance: NA

CDR3nt: TGTGCCAGCAGCCCTGGCCTACAAGAGACCCAGTACTTC
CDR3aa: CASSPGLQETQYF
d_gene: NA
v_gene: TRBV11-3
j_gene: TRBJ2-5
abundance: NA

CDR3nt: TGCGCCAGCAGCCCGACAGGGCAGTTCTCTGGGGCCAACGTCCTGACTTTC
CDR3aa: CASSPTGQFSGANVLTF
d_gene: TRBD1
v_gene: TRBV5-1
j_gene: TRBJ2-6
abundance: NA

CDR3nt: TGCGCCAGCAGCCCCAGACGCGGGGGGGCAAGACGCACAGATACGCAGTATTTT
CDR3aa: CASSPRRGGARRTDTQYF
d_gene: TRBD2
v_gene: TRBV5-1
j_gene: TRBJ2-3
abundance: NA

CDR3nt: TGTGCCAGCAGCGACAGACTAGGCGGACTGTTTTTT
CDR3aa: CASSDRLGGLFF
d_gene: NA
v_gene: TRBV11-2
j_gene: TRBJ1-4
abundance: NA

CDR3nt: TGTGCCAGTAGCTATTCACTGGACAGGGGCGAGCAGTACTTC
CDR3aa: CASSYSLDRGEQYF
d_gene: TRBD1
v_gene: TRBV19
j_gene: TRBJ2-7
abundance: NA

CDR3nt: TGTGCCAGCAGTGCGGGACAGGGGAGGTCCTACGAGCAGTACTTC
CDR3aa: CASSAGQGRSYEQYF
d_gene: TRBD1
v_gene: TRBV25-1
j_gene: TRBJ2-7
abundance: NA

CDR3nt: TGTGCCAGCAGTTTTAGTCCGATTCCTCACTCTGGAAACACCATATATTTT
CDR3aa: CASSFSPIPHSGNTIYF
d_gene: NA
v_gene: TRBV28
j_gene: TRBJ1-3
abundance: NA

CDR3nt: TGCGCCAGCAGCTGGCGGGAGGCCCGGGAGACCCAGTACTTC
CDR3aa: CASSWREARETQYF
d_gene: TRBD2
v_gene: TRBV5-1
j_gene: TRBJ2-5
abundance: NA

CDR3nt: TGTGCCAGCAGTTACGCTCAGGGGGGCGAGCAGTACTTC
CDR3aa: CASSYAQGGEQYF
d_gene: NA
v_gene: TRBV27
j_gene: TRBJ2-7
abundance: NA

CDR3nt: TGCGCCAGCAGCCCGGAGGAGCCTAACTATGGCTACACCTTC
CDR3aa: CASSPEEPNYGYTF
d_gene: NA
v_gene: TRBV5-1
j_gene: TRBJ1-2
abundance: few

CDR3nt: TGTGCCAGCAGCTTAGTTTCCCACAATGAGCAGTTCTTC
CDR3aa: CASSLVSHNEQFF
d_gene: NA
v_gene: TRBV7-9
j_gene: TRBJ2-1
abundance: few

CDR3nt: TGTGCCACCAGCCAACCCGAGGGAGCCAAAAACATTCAGTACTTC
CDR3aa: CATSQPEGAKNIQYF
d_gene: NA
v_gene: TRBV15
j_gene: TRBJ2-4
abundance: NA

CDR3nt: TGTGCTAGTGGCCTGACAGCTAGCACAGATACGCAGTATTTT
CDR3aa: CASGLTASTDTQYF
d_gene: NA
v_gene: TRBV12-5
j_gene: TRBJ2-3
abundance: NA

CDR3nt: TGTGCCACCAGCAGGAATGTGAACACTGAAGCTTTCTTT
CDR3aa: CATSRNVNTEAFF
d_gene: NA
v_gene: TRBV15
j_gene: TRBJ1-1
abundance: few

CDR3nt: TGTGCCATCAGTGAGTCGATTGAGCAGTTCTTC
CDR3aa: CAISESIEQFF
d_gene: NA
v_gene: TRBV10-3
j_gene: TRBJ2-1
abundance: NA

CDR3nt: TGCAGTGCCGTCTTGGTTGATGAAGCTTTCTTT
CDR3aa: CSAVLVDEAFF
d_gene: NA
v_gene: TRBV20-1
j_gene: TRBJ1-1
abundance: NA

CDR3nt: TGCAGCGTTGAAAACGGATACGAGCAGTACTTC
CDR3aa: CSVENGYEQYF
d_gene: NA
v_gene: TRBV29-1
j_gene: TRBJ2-7
abundance: NA

CDR3nt: TGTGCCAGCACCGTCCTATCAACGGGGCGGTCCTATGGCTACACCTTC
CDR3aa: CASTVLSTGRSYGYTF
d_gene: NA
v_gene: TRBV7-9
j_gene: TRBJ1-2
abundance: NA

CDR3nt: TGTGCCAGCAGTGAAGAGAGAGCCTCCCTCTATGGCTACACCTTC
CDR3aa: CASSEERASLYGYTF
d_gene: NA
v_gene: TRBV6-1
j_gene: TRBJ1-2
abundance: NA

CDR3nt: TGTGCCAGCAGTACTGGGGACCGTCTGAACTATGGCTACACCTTC
CDR3aa: CASSTGDRLNYGYTF
d_gene: NA
v_gene: TRBV27
j_gene: TRBJ1-2
abundance: NA

CDR3nt: TGTGCCAGTAGTATAGATCGACTAGTTTTCGCCGGGGAGCTGTTTTTT
CDR3aa: CASSIDRLVFAGELFF
d_gene: NA
v_gene: TRBV19
j_gene: TRBJ2-2
abundance: few

CDR3nt: TGTGCCAGCAGCTATCTCGGCGACGGGGATAGCAATCAGCCCCAGCATTTT
CDR3aa: CASSYLGDGDSNQPQHF
d_gene: NA
v_gene: TRBV28
j_gene: TRBJ1-5
abundance: NA

CDR3nt: TGTGCCAGCAGCCCTCTCGGGGGGGCTAATGAAAAACTGTTTTTT
CDR3aa: CASSPLGGANEKLFF
d_gene: NA
v_gene: TRBV14
j_gene: TRBJ1-4
abundance: once

CDR3nt: TGTGCCAGTAGTTCCCGGCAGGGAACCTACAATGAGCAGTTCTTC
CDR3aa: CASSSRQGTYNEQFF
d_gene: NA
v_gene: TRBV19
j_gene: TRBJ2-1
abundance: NA

CDR3nt: TGTGCCAGCAGCTTGACAGGAGGGGGCACTGAAGCTTTCTTT
CDR3aa: CASSLTGGGTEAFF
d_gene: NA
v_gene: TRBV5-6
j_gene: TRBJ1-1
abundance: NA

CDR3nt: TGTGCCAGCTCCCTAAACCCTAACTATGGCTACACCTTC
CDR3aa: CASSLNPNYGYTF
d_gene: NA
v_gene: TRBV18
j_gene: TRBJ1-2
abundance: NA

CDR3nt: TGTGCCACCAGCAGGAGGTCGGACACATCTGGCTATGGCTACACCTTC
CDR3aa: CATSRRSDTSGYGYTF
d_gene: NA
v_gene: TRBV15
j_gene: TRBJ1-2
abundance: NA

CDR3nt: TGTGCCAGCAGCTTAGGGACAGAGCTCAGAATCAGCACAGATACGCAGTATTTT
CDR3aa: CASSLGTELRISTDTQYF
d_gene: TRBD1
v_gene: TRBV5-6
j_gene: TRBJ2-3
abundance: NA

CDR3nt: TGTGCCAGCAGTTTAGGGCTGGGGGCCGCTGAAGCTTTCTTT
CDR3aa: CASSLGLGAAEAFF
d_gene: NA
v_gene: TRBV28
j_gene: TRBJ1-1
abundance: few

CDR3nt: TGTGCCAGCAGTTCTTTACAGGGGAACACTGAAGCTTTCTTT
CDR3aa: CASSSLQGNTEAFF
d_gene: NA
v_gene: TRBV6-5
j_gene: TRBJ1-1
abundance: NA

CDR3nt: TGTGCCAGCAACCCAGACATAGGGGCTAGGCATACGCAGTATTTT
CDR3aa: CASNPDIGARHTQYF
d_gene: NA
v_gene: TRBV7-6
j_gene: TRBJ2-3
abundance: NA

CDR3nt: TGCGCCAGCAGCTTGGGGGGAGCCTCTGGAAACACCATATATTTT
CDR3aa: CASSLGGASGNTIYF
d_gene: NA
v_gene: TRBV5-1
j_gene: TRBJ1-3
abundance: NA

CDR3nt: TGTGCCAGCAGTGGGACAGGGGGCGGGAATCAGCCCCAGCATTTT
CDR3aa: CASSGTGGGNQPQHF
d_gene: TRBD1
v_gene: TRBV6-1
j_gene: TRBJ1-5
abundance: NA

CDR3nt: TGTGCCAGCAGCTTGAAGGGGCAGGGTTGGAATCAGCCCCAGCATTTT
CDR3aa: CASSLKGQGWNQPQHF
d_gene: NA
v_gene: TRBV5-6
j_gene: TRBJ1-5
abundance: NA

CDR3nt: TGTGCCAGCAGCTTGTCAGGGTTCTCGACTGAAGCTTTCTTT
CDR3aa: CASSLSGFSTEAFF
d_gene: NA
v_gene: TRBV5-6
j_gene: TRBJ1-1
abundance: NA

CDR3nt: TGTGCCAGCAGTTACGATCTATACGGGCCTGAAGCTTTCTTT
CDR3aa: CASSYDLYGPEAFF
d_gene: NA
v_gene: TRBV6-6
j_gene: TRBJ1-1
abundance: few

CDR3nt: TGTGCCAGCAGCCAAGATACGAGGTTTCACTATGGCTACACCTTC
CDR3aa: CASSQDTRFHYGYTF
d_gene: NA
v_gene: TRBV4-2
j_gene: TRBJ1-2
abundance: NA

CDR3nt: TGCGCCAGCAGTGGGTGGGGACAGGATATCAATCAGCCCCAGCATTTT
CDR3aa: CASSGWGQDINQPQHF
d_gene: TRBD1
v_gene: TRBV10-2
j_gene: TRBJ1-5
abundance: few

CDR3nt: TGTGCCAGTAGCAACAGGCTCTCTGGGGCCAACGTCCTGACTTTC
CDR3aa: CASSNRLSGANVLTF
d_gene: NA
v_gene: TRBV19
j_gene: TRBJ2-6
abundance: NA

CDR3nt: TGTGCCAGTAATTCAGGGGCCTCTGGAAACACCATATATTTT
CDR3aa: CASNSGASGNTIYF
d_gene: NA
v_gene: TRBV19
j_gene: TRBJ1-3
abundance: NA